This entry lists 18 T cell receptor beta chains sequenced from one sample in a study of human T cells and chemical hapten exposure. MiXCR was run by TCRdb on the RACE reads, yielding one entry per CDR3 protein. There are just over 70,000 distinct CDR3 sequences in the sample; approximately 10% occur only once, and roughly 1.4% lies in the top ten. Time point: patch test 3, about 24 weeks after DPC sensitization. Treatment indicated: therapeutic diphenylcyclopropenone sensitization with weekly scalp DPC. The sequencing here drew on whole blood, taken in connection with sensitization to the hapten diphenylcyclopropenone (DPC). The receptors come from a woman in her forties or fifties with alopecia areata. Some clones in this sample may be carry-over from other donors' samples.

Many counts were recorded for this clonotype. V usage is TRBV18 and J usage is TRBJ2-2; D may be TRBD2 (6 bases). The ends were cut back, 3 bases at V and 7 bases at J, with 18 bases in the middle. CDR1 and CDR2 (germline): KGHSH, LQKENI. CDR3 length: 16 amino acids. Here the CDR3 reads CASSPLGTGVHGELFF. CDR3 DNA: TGTGCCAGCTCACCGCTGGGGACGGGAGTCCACGGGGAGCTGTTTTTT. Supplemented by reference TRBV18 and TRBJ2-2, the full variable domain reads NAGVMQNPRHLVRRRGQEARLRCSPMKGHSHVYWYRQLPEEGLKFMVYLQKENIIDESGMPKERFSAEFPKEGPSILRIQQVVRGDSAAYFCASSPLGTGVHGELFFGEGSRLTVL.

The genes are TRBV28 and TRBJ1-5, with no clear D. Between the trimmed V and J ends, which lost 8 bases and 2 bases, there was a span of 13 bases. Germline V gene sequence: CDR1 MDHEN, CDR2 SYDVKM. The CDR3 is made up of 14 amino acids. The CDR3 region is CASFAGSGNQPQHF. DNA for the CDR3: TGTGCCAGCTTCGCGGGGTCCGGCAATCAGCCCCAGCATTTT.

This clonotype was counted at least ten times. CDR3 sequence: CASSLVGPGGAGANVLTF. The CDR3 bases are TGCGCCAGCAGCTTGGTGGGTCCCGGCGGGGCTGGGGCCAACGTCCTGACTTTC. The chain has TRBV5-1 and TRBJ2-6; D is perhaps TRBD2 (6 bases). The CDR3 covers 18 residues. CDR1 SGHRS and CDR2 YFSETQ come from the germline V gene. Between the trimmed V and J ends, which lost 0 bases and 2 bases, there was a span of 15 bases.

This clonotype was detected a few times. The rearrangement joins TRBV10-2 to TRBJ2-5, with 14 nucleotides matching TRBD2. There are 15 residues in the CDR3. Germline CDR1 is WSHSY and CDR2 is SAAADI. The V gene end was trimmed by 3 bases and the J gene end by 10 bases; junction bases not matched to a gene: 7. The CDR3 bases are TGCGCCAGCAGTGAAGGGACTAGCGGGGGTTCAAGCCAGTACTTC. Translating it yields CASSEGTSGGSSQYF.

This clonotype has at least ten counts. The genes are TRBV13 and TRBJ1-2; D remains ambiguous. This CDR3 is 14 amino acids long. Germline CDR1 reads PRHDT; CDR2 reads FYEKMQ (reference sequence). The V end lost 2 bases, the J end lost 1 base, and 8 bases lay between the germline ends. The CDR3 DNA is TGTGCCAGCAGCTTAAGGTTGGGTAACTATGGCTACACCTTC. Its protein is CASSLRLGNYGYTF. The whole variable domain, filled in from reference TRBV13 and TRBJ1-2, reads AAGVIQSPRHLIKEKRETATLKCYPIPRHDTVYWYQQGPGQDPQFLISFYEKMQSDKGSIPDRFSAQQFSDYHSELNMSSLELGDSALYFCASSLRLGNYGYTFGSGTRLTVV.

This clonotype was observed once. The chain is built from TRBV28 and TRBJ1-2; TRBD1 might be the D (6 bases). This CDR3 is 12 amino acids long. Trimming removed 5 bases from V and 6 bases from J, with 10 bases in between. Germline CDR1 and CDR2: MDHEN and SYDVKM. This chain's CDR3 is CASSDTGNGYTF. The DNA for the CDR3 is TGTGCCAGCAGTGATACAGGGAATGGCTACACCTTC.

The table lists this clonotype with a count of one. This may come from a read error, since a much larger clone is one base off. The V and J genes are TRBV28 and TRBJ2-2, with TRBD2 as a possible D gene (6 bases). V was pared by 7 bases and J by 7 bases, with 22 bases between. The CDR3 has 16 amino acids. The germline V gene encodes CDR1 MDHEN and CDR2 SYDVKM. CDR3: CASNHRGGVGVGELFF. Here the CDR3 DNA reads TGTGCCAGCAACCACCGAGGAGGGGTTGGAGTCGGGGAGCTGTTTTTT.

This clonotype was picked up a small number of times. The CDR3 DNA is TGTGCCAGCAGTACCCCTCGGGGCAGATCTTTTTCAGATACGCAGTATTTT. Translated, it gives CASSTPRGRSFSDTQYF. This chain joins TRBV28 and TRBJ2-3; D tentatively reads TRBD1 or TRBD2 (5 bases each). This CDR3 region has 17 residues. Trimming pared 5 bases from V and 4 bases from J, leaving 22 bases between. CDR1 and CDR2 (germline): MDHEN, SYDVKM.

CDR3 in amino acids: CASSTETGYTGELFF. The CDR3 DNA is TGTGCCAGCAGTACCGAGACAGGGTACACCGGGGAGCTGTTTTTT. The genes are TRBV6-5 and TRBJ2-2, with 7 bases lining up with TRBD1. CDR3 length: 15 amino acids. The V segment lost 5 bases and the J segment 3 bases; nucleotides outside the gene matches: 6. Germline assignment: CDR1 MNHEY and CDR2 SVGAGI.

V usage is TRBV11-1 and J usage is TRBJ2-3, with TRBD2 identical over 11 bases. Looked up from germline, CDR1 is SGHAT and CDR2 is FQDESV (reference sequence). CDR3 length equals 18 residues. The V segment lost 0 bases and the J segment 0 bases; nucleotides outside the gene matches: 5. CDR3 amino acids: CASSLALAGGPSTDTQYF. CDR3 DNA: TGTGCCAGCAGCTTAGCGCTAGCGGGAGGACCTAGCACAGATACGCAGTATTTT.

The rearrangement links TRBV6-5 to TRBJ2-3; D might be TRBD1 or TRBD2, each matching 5 bases. Germline V gene data show CDR1 as MNHEY and CDR2 as SVGAGI. The CDR3 is 14 residues long. The germline V and J ends were trimmed by 2 bases and 0 bases, with 6 bases remaining between them. The CDR3 reads CASSYRDSTDTQYF. In nucleotides, the CDR3 is TGTGCCAGCAGTTACAGGGACAGCACAGATACGCAGTATTTT.

This clonotype was observed many times. The V gene is TRBV6-2 or TRBV6-3, the J gene TRBJ2-3; 11 bases map to TRBD2. With 5 bases clipped from V and 4 bases from J, the junction kept 17 bases outside the gene matches. From germline, CDR1 is MNHEY and CDR2 SVGEGT. This CDR3 spans 19 amino acids. The CDR3 DNA sequence: TGTGCCAGCAGTCCCCACCGTAGCGGGGGGGCGATGGTCCCAGATACGCAGTATTTT. The encoded protein is CASSPHRSGGAMVPDTQYF.

The chain links TRBV20-1 to TRBJ2-7; D is perhaps TRBD1 (6 bases). The germline V and J ends were trimmed by 2 bases and 3 bases, with 11 bases remaining between them. Germline V gene sequence: CDR1 DFQATT, CDR2 SNEGSKA (reference sequence). There are 13 residues in the CDR3. The CDR3: CSARQGRDYEQYF. In nucleotides, the CDR3 is TGCAGTGCTAGACAGGGGCGAGACTACGAGCAGTACTTC.

As concerns this clonotype: Its ends do not fully match the called genes, so a read error is possible. This chain links TRBV7-7 with TRBJ2-5; 8 bases are shared with TRBD1. The germline gives CDR1 SSHAT, CDR2 FNYEAQ (reference sequence). This CDR3 has 13 residues. The CDR3 DNA reads as TGTGCTAGCAGCTTCGACAGGGGAGAGACCCAGTACTTC. It encodes CASSFDRGETQYF.

The chain is built from TRBV6-5 and TRBJ2-5; D may be TRBD2 (6 bases). V shed 4 bases and J shed 9 bases, with 12 bases lying between them. This CDR3 has 12 residues. Germline assignment: CDR1 MNHEY and CDR2 SVGAGI. DNA for the CDR3: TGTGCCAGCAGTTCCACTTCGGGAGCCCAGTACTTC. This sequence encodes CASSSTSGAQYF.

The chain is built from TRBV6-4 and TRBJ2-1; weak D call: TRBD1 (5 bases). Germline CDR1 and CDR2: MRHNA and SNTAGT. There are 14 residues in the CDR3. Trimming took off 4 bases at V and 10 bases at J, with 17 bases between the two ends. The CDR3 region is CASSVARAASEQFF. DNA of the CDR3: TGTGCCAGCAGTGTGGCCAGGGCTGCTTCCGAGCAGTTCTTC.

This clonotype was counted ten times or more. This chain joins TRBV20-1 and TRBJ1-1; D is perhaps TRBD1 (6 bases). The CDR3 is 14 residues long. Trimming cost V 2 bases and J 1 base, with 11 bases left between them. Germline V gene lookup returns CDR1 DFQATT and CDR2 SNEGSKA (reference sequence). The CDR3, as DNA: TGCAGTGCTAGACCACAGGGAGCGAACACTGAAGCTTTCTTT. Translated, it gives CSARPQGANTEAFF.

There are many counts of this clonotype. This chain uses TRBV7-2 with TRBJ1-2; no firm D call. The CDR3 has 14 residues. V was shortened by 2 bases and J by 5 bases, with 12 bases between the two germline ends. Germline-derived CDR1 and CDR2 are SGHTA and FQGNSA. Here the CDR3 DNA reads TGTGCCAGCAGCTTATACGACCGGGCTTATGGCTACACCTTC. It encodes CASSLYDRAYGYTF. The full variable domain, completed using reference TRBV7-2 and TRBJ1-2, is GAGVSQSPSNKVTEKGKDVELRCDPISGHTALYWYRQSLGQGLEFLIYFQGNSAPDKSGLPSDRFSAERTGGSVSTLTIQRTQQEDSAVYLCASSLYDRAYGYTFGSGTRLTVV.